This is a list of T cell receptor beta chains from one sample in a study of T-cell reconstitution after alpha-beta-depleted transplantation in children. TCRdb re-called the PCR reads through MiXCR, storing one row per CDR3 protein. The data contain approximately 1,000,000 distinct CDR3 sequences, 25% to 30% of them singletons. The specimen comprised PBMCs, mostly from graft donor cells, sampled 360 days after TCRalphabeta/CD19-depleted stem cell transplant. These receptors were obtained from a boy younger than two who had a stem cell transplant for SCID, so the T cells may come from the graft donor. Each CDR3 is given with its conserved first and last residue. D genes are given only for firm matches.

J: TRBJ1-1; D: TRBD1; V: TRBV20-1; CDR3: CSASGQVMNTEAFF
J: TRBJ1-5; D: -; V: TRBV6-5; CDR3: CASSYSSQRSGLAHF
J: TRBJ2-3; D: -; V: TRBV20-1; CDR3: CSARDLRSGDTQYF
J: TRBJ1-1; D: -; V: TRBV20-1; CDR3: CSARDIGYTEAFF
J: TRBJ2-1; D: -; V: TRBV5-1; CDR3: CASSLDRLGEQFF
J: TRBJ2-5; D: -; V: TRBV29-1; CDR3: CSVQRLHALETQYF
J: TRBJ1-5; D: TRBD1; V: TRBV24-1; CDR3: CATSEGQGPNQPQHF
J: TRBJ2-3; D: TRBD2; V: TRBV12-3/TRBV12-4; CDR3: CASSPRVSGVTDTQYF
J: TRBJ2-1; D: TRBD1; V: TRBV27; CDR3: CASTLGQGTYNEQFF
J: TRBJ2-5; D: TRBD2; V: TRBV20-1; CDR3: CSASGGALETQYF
J: TRBJ2-3; D: -; V: TRBV3-1; CDR3: CASSPAGRGQYF
J: TRBJ1-1; D: TRBD1; V: TRBV6-1; CDR3: CASSNRGVWTEAFF
J: TRBJ1-1; D: -; V: TRBV12-3/TRBV12-4; CDR3: CASSFWSDRTEAFF
J: TRBJ1-1; D: TRBD1; V: TRBV15; CDR3: CATSRDQGVSTEAFF
J: TRBJ2-2; D: TRBD1; V: TRBV28; CDR3: CACSRGDRDTGELFF
J: TRBJ1-4; D: -; V: TRBV20-1; CDR3: CSARATGEKLFF
J: TRBJ1-5; D: -; V: TRBV6-1; CDR3: CASRRDGTNQPQHF
J: TRBJ2-7; D: TRBD1; V: TRBV6-5; CDR3: CASSYSGQGFFPYEQYF
J: TRBJ2-1; D: TRBD2; V: TRBV20-1; CDR3: CSAGTSGGDEQFF
J: TRBJ1-1; D: -; V: TRBV12-3/TRBV12-4; CDR3: CASSFLGDEAFF
J: TRBJ1-3; D: TRBD1; V: TRBV7-6; CDR3: CASSLWDREIRAGNTIYF
J: TRBJ1-1; D: TRBD1; V: TRBV2; CDR3: CASVLPGQGRTNTEAFF
J: TRBJ2-1; D: TRBD2; V: TRBV15; CDR3: CATSSPGGLSYNEQFF
J: TRBJ1-3; D: -; V: TRBV2; CDR3: CASRAELLRSGNTIYF